The present entry profiles one T cell receptor beta chain with its context. The data derive from a study of blood T cell repertoires in COVID-19. Turning to the study itself: Acute and convalescent COVID-19 specimens originated in the United States, Italy and Spain. PBMCs, B-cell-depleted T cells, or T cells provided the cDNA or gDNA that made up the material.

Source study methods: Cell counts per sample came from amplifying reference gene primers. Measured with immunoSEQ multiplex PCR; TCRdb has only the in-frame clones, and not every one. V and J calls and clone size follow that table, whereas D and trimming were derived from the DNA. The sample holds under 200,000 clones, roughly four fifths seen once. The receptor was isolated from a woman in her 40s with acute or convalescent COVID-19. The sequencing sample was made of peripheral blood.

Here the CDR3 DNA reads TGTGCCAGCAGTTCAGGACTACTCTCTCGAGGCCAGTACTTC. Translated, it gives CASSSGLLSRGQYF. This chain joins TRBV28 and TRBJ2-7; D possibly corresponds to TRBD2 (6 bases). Per the germline V gene, CDR1 is MDHEN and CDR2 is SYDVKM. The CDR3 extends over 14 amino acids. V lost 4 bases, J lost 10 bases, and 20 bases lay in between.